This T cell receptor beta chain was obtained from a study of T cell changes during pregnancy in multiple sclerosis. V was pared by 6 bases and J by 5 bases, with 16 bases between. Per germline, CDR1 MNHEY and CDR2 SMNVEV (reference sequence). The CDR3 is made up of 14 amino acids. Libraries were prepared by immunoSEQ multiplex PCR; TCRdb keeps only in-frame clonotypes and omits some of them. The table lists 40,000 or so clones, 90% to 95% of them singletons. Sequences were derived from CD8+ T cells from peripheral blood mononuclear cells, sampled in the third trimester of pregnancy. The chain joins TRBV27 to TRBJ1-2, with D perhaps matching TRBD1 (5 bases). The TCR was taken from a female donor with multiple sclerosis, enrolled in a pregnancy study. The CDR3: CASRHQTGTYGYTF. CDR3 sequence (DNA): TGTGCCAGCAGACACCAAACAGGAACTTATGGCTACACCTTC.